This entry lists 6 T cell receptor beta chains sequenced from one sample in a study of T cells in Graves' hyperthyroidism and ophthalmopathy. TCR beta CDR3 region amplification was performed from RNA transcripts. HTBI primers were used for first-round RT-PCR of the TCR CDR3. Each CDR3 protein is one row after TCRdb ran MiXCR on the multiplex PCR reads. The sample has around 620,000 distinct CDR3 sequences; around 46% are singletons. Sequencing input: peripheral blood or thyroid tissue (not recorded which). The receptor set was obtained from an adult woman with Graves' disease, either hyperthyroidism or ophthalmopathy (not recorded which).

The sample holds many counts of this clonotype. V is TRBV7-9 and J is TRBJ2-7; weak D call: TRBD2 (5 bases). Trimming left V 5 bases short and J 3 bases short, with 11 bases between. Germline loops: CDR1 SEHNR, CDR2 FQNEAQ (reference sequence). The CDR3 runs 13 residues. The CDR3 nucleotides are TGTGCCAGCAGCGATCTTGGAGGCTACGAGCAGTACTTC. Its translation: CASSDLGGYEQYF.

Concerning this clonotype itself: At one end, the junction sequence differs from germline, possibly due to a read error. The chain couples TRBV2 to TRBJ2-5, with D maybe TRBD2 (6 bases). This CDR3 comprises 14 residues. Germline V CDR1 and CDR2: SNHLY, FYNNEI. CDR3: CASSGAGFQETQNF. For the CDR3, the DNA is TGTGCCAGCAGTGGAGCGGGCTTTCAAGAGACCCAGAACTTC.

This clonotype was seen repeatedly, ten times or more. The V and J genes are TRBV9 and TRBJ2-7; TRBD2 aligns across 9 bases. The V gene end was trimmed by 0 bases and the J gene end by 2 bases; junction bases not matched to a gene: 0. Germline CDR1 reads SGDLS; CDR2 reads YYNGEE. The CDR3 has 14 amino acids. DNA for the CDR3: TGTGCCAGCAGCGTAGGCGGGAGGGCCTACGAGCAGTACTTC. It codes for CASSVGGRAYEQYF.

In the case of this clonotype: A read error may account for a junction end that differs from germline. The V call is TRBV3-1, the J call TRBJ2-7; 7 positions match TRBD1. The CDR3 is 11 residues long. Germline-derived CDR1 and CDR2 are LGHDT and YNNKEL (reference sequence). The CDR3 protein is CASSPGTVAIF. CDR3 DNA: TGTGCCAGCAGCCCCGGGACAGTGGCCATTTTC.

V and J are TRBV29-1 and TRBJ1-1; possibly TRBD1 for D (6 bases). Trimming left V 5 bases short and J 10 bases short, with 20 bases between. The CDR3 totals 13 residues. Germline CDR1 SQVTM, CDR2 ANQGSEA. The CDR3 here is CSVFGMGASLAFF. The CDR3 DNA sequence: TGCAGCGTTTTCGGTATGGGGGCGAGTCTAGCTTTCTTT.

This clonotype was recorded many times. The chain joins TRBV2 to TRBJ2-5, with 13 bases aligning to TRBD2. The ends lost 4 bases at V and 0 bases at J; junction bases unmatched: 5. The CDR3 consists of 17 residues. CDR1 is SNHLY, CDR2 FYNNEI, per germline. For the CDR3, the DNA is TGTGCCAGCAGTGGGGAGGGACTAGCGGGATACCAAGAGACCCAGTACTTC. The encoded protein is CASSGEGLAGYQETQYF.